Only a few counts were recorded for the clone carrying this TCR beta chain. This CDR3 has 12 residues. Trimming shortened V by 5 bases and J by 7 bases, and 8 bases separated the two germline ends. CDR1 and CDR2 (germline): MNHEY, SMNVEV (reference sequence). A J-beta primer mix and a sample-barcoded 5' primer were used in a second PCR of about 6 to 12 cycles. TCRdb analysed the 5' RACE reads with MiXCR anew, one entry per CDR3 protein. Of hundreds of thousands of distinct CDR3 sequences in the sample, over 40% were seen once. The data were taken from a study of blood T cells in healthy people across ages. Caucasian, healthy and from Russia, the donors were aged between about 6 and 100.

Sequencing used blood. The TCR originated in an elderly woman in good health. The J gene is TRBJ2-2, the V gene TRBV27; no reliable D call. The CDR3 region is CASSTVIGELFF. Written as DNA, the CDR3 is TGTGCCAGCAGTACCGTCATCGGGGAGCTGTTTTTT.